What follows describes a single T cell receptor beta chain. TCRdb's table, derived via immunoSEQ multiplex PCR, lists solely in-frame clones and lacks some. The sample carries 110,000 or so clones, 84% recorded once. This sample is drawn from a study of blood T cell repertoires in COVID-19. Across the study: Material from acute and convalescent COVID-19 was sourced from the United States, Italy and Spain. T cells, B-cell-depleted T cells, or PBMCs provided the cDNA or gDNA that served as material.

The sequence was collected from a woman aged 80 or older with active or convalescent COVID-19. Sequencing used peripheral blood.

The CDR3 coding sequence is TGTGCCAGCAGTTTATACGGGAACACCGGGGAGCTGTTTTTT. Amino acid sequence: CASSLYGNTGELFF. The genes are TRBV28 and TRBJ2-2; no firm D call. Germline assignment: CDR1 MDHEN and CDR2 SYDVKM. Trimming stripped 1 base from V and 1 base from J, with 4 bases between. The CDR3 runs 14 residues.